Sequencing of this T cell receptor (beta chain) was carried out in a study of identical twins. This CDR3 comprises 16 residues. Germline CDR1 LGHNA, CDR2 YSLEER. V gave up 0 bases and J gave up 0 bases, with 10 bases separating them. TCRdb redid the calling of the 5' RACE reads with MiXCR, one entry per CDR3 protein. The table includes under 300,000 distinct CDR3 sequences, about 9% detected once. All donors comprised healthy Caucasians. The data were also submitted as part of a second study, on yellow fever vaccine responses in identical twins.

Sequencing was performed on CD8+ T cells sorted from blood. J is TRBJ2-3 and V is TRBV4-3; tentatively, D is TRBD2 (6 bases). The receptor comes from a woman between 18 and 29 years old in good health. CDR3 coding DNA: TGCGCCAGCAGCCAAGATCCGAGCGGGAGCACAGATACGCAGTATTTT. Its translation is CASSQDPSGSTDTQYF.